Below, one T cell receptor (beta chain) is given with its context. The antigen remains unidentified. The data belong to a study of T cell responses to AZD1222 COVID-19 vaccine. Germline lookup yields CDR1 SQVTM and CDR2 ANQGSEA. The length of the CDR3 is 15 residues. Trimming stripped 6 bases from V and 0 bases from J, with 15 bases between. Study outcomes and limitations: Reports indicate that nearly half of spike-specific TCRs are directed at unmutated variant regions. Spike-specific TCR breadth and depth rose after two AZD1222 doses. In a largely white British group with more females than males, clonal diversity was possibly underestimated. The study sampled repertoires only after the peak T cell response.

Here immunoSEQ multiplex PCR was the method, and the copy in TCRdb shows in-frame clones only, minus some. The data show approximately 120,000 clones, 70% to 90% seen once. The receptor was derived from an adult who received the AZD1222 COVID-19 vaccine. This chain connects TRBV29-1 to TRBJ1-3; D is unclear. The input for sequencing was peripheral blood, taken 28 days after the second AZD1222 dose. DNA for the CDR3: TGCAGCGTCGATTCGGGCCCTTTCTCTGGAAACACCATATATTTT. Encoded protein: CSVDSGPFSGNTIYF. Full variable domain (remainder filled in from reference TRBV29-1 and TRBJ1-3): SAVISQKPSRDICQRGTSLTIQCQVDSQVTMMFWYRQQPGQSLTLIATANQGSEATYESGFVIDKFPISRPNLTFSTLTVSNMSPEDSSIYLCSVDSGPFSGNTIYFGEGSWLTVV.